This record covers a single T cell receptor beta chain. Its specificity is not known. TCR beta VDJ combinations and CDR3 sequences were profiled from genomic DNA. One entry per CDR3 protein, called by TCRdb with MiXCR from the reads. The data contain some 68,000 distinct CDR3 sequences, under 65% of them singletons. Trimming took 3 bases from V and 14 from J, leaving 10 bases between them. This CDR3 has 11 amino acids. Germline CDR1 and CDR2: ENHRY and SYGVKD. This specimen belongs to a study of CD8+CD57+ T cells in acquired aplastic anemia. About the study: The study obtained an average of around 3.4 ug of DNA from sorted CD4+ and CD8+ cells. Healthy-donor CD4+ cells averaged roughly 9.8 million reads. Whole-study findings and limits: Controls did not differ significantly from patients in CD8+ Simpson's diversity. Patients and controls had in common some 30 CD8+ CDR3 sequences.

The clonotype originates from a human donor in good health, serving as a control. The gene calls are TRBV10-3 and TRBJ1-4; D is ambiguous. The sequencing sample was made of sorted CD4+, CD8+, or CD8+CD57+ T cells (not recorded which) from PBMCs. The CDR3 region is CAISEDRRLFF. The CDR3 region has the DNA TGTGCCATCAGTGAAGATCGTCGGCTGTTTTTT.